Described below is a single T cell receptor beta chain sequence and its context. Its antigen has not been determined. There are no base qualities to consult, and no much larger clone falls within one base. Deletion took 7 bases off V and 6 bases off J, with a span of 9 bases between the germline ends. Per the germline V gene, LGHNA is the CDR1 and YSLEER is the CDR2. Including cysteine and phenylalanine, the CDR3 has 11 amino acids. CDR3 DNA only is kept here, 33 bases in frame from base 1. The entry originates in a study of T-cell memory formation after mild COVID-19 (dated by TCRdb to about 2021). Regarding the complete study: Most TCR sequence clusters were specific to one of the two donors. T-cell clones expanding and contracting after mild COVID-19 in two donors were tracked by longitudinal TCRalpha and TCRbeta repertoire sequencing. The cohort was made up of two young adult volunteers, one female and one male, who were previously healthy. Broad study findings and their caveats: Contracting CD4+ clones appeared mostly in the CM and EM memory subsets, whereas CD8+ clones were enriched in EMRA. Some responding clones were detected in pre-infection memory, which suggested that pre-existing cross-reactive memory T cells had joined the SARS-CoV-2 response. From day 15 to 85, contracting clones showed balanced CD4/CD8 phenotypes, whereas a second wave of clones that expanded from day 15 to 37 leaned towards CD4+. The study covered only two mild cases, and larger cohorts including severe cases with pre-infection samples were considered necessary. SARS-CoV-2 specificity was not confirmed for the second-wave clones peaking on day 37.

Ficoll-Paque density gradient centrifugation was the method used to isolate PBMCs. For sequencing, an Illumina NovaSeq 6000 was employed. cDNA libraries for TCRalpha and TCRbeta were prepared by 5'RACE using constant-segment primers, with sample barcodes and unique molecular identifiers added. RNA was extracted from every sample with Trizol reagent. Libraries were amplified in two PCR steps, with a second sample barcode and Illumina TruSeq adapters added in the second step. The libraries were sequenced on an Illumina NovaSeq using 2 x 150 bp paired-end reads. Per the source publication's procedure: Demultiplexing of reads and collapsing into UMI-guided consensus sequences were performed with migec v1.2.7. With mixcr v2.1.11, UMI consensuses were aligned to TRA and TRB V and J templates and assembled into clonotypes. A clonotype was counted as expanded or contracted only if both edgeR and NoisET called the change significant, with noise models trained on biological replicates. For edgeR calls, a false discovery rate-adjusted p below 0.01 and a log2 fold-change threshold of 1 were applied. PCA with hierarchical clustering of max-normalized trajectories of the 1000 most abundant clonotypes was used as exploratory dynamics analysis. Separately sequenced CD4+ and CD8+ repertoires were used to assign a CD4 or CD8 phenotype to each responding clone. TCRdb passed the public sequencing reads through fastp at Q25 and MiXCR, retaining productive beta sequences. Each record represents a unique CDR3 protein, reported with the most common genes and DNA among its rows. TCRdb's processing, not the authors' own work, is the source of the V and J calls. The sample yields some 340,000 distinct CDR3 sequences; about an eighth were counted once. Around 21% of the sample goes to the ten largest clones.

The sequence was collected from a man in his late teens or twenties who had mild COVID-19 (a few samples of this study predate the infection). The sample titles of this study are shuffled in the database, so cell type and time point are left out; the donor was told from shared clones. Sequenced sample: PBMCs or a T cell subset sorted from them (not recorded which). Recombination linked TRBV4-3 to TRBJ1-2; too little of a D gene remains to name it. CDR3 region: CASNSGNGYTF. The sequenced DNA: TGCGCCAGCAACTCTGGGAATGGCTACACCTTC.